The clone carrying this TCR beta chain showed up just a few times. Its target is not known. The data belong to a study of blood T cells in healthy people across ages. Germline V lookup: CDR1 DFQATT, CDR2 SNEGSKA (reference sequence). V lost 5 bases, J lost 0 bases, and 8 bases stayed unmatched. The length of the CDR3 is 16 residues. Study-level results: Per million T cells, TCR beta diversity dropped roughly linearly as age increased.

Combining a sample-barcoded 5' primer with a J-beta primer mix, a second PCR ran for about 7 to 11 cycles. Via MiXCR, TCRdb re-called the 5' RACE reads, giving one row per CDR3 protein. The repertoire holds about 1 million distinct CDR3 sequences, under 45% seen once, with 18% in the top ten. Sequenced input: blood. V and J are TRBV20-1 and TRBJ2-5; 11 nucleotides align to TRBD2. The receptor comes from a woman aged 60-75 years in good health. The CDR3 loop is CSAFPGTSGHQETQYF. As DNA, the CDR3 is TGCAGTGCTTTCCCCGGGACTAGCGGACACCAAGAGACCCAGTACTTC.